Below are 2 T cell receptor beta chains sequenced from a single sample in a study of blood T cell repertoires in COVID-19 (TCRdb year 2020). The method was the immunoSEQ multiplex PCR assay. The clones in this table, taken by TCRdb from immuneACCESS, are in-frame only. Not every clone is retained; where verified, under half of the shortfall comes from an unresolved V gene, and the cause of the rest is unknown. The sample includes around 110,000 clones, with roughly 83% observed a single time. The top ten clones comprise nearly 0.85% of the sample. The material sequenced was peripheral blood. All receptors derive from a woman between 65 and 79 years old with acute or convalescent COVID-19.

In the case of this clone: Other DNA sequences in the same sample also yield this CDR3. This chain connects TRBV6-5 to TRBJ1-1; perhaps TRBD1 as D (5 bases). The CDR3 loop spans 13 amino acids. V was cut by 7 bases and J by 4 bases, with 13 bases left in between. Per the germline V gene, CDR1 is MNHEY and CDR2 is SVGAGI. This chain's CDR3 is CASTSQGGTEAFF. CDR3 nucleotide sequence: TGTGCCAGCACCTCCCAGGGAGGCACTGAAGCTTTCTTT.

V usage is TRBV27 and J usage is TRBJ2-1, with a possible D match to TRBD2 (5 bases). Germline lookup yields CDR1 MNHEY and CDR2 SMNVEV (reference sequence). The CDR3 runs 12 residues. V gave up 4 bases and J gave up 12 bases, with 13 bases separating them. The CDR3 loop is CASSSAGGRQFF. CDR3 DNA sequence: TGTGCCAGCAGTTCGGCGGGCGGCAGGCAGTTCTTC.